The 9 T cell receptor beta chains below all came from one sample that was sequenced in a study of blood T cell repertoires in COVID-19. Measured with immunoSEQ multiplex PCR; TCRdb has only the in-frame clones, and not every one. This table has some 300,000 clones, about nine tenths appearing once. Sequencing was carried out using PBMCs or T cells enriched from blood (not recorded which). These receptors were taken from a woman aged 50 to 60 who had been exposed to COVID-19.

This clone was observed a single time. This chain uses TRBV10-3 with TRBJ1-4, with TRBD1 as a possible D gene (6 bases). Trimming took off 4 bases at V and 5 bases at J, with 8 bases between the two ends. Germline V lookup: CDR1 ENHRY, CDR2 SYGVKD. This CDR3 comprises 13 residues. This CDR3 reads CAISGQENEKLFF. The CDR3, as DNA: TGTGCCATCAGTGGACAGGAGAATGAAAAACTGTTTTTT.

This clone was recorded a few times. V is TRBV28 and J is TRBJ1-5; 8 nucleotides line up with TRBD1. The CDR3 has 16 amino acids. Germline CDR1 and CDR2: MDHEN and SYDVKM. With V trimmed by 5 bases and J by 6 bases, 12 bases remained unmatched. In DNA, the CDR3 is TGTGCCAGCAGTCAATACGGACAGGGTTCGGGTCAGCCCCAGCATTTT. Translating it yields CASSQYGQGSGQPQHF.

V and J are TRBV28 and TRBJ2-1; 8 bases map to TRBD1. The length of the CDR3 is 16 residues. V dropped 3 bases and J dropped 0; count of bases not matched to a gene: 4. Germline-derived CDR1 and CDR2 are MDHEN and SYDVKM. CDR3 bases: TGTGCCAGCAGTTTGTCGACAGGGGTCTCCTACAATGAGCAGTTCTTC. Translation: CASSLSTGVSYNEQFF.

The chain has TRBV5-1 and TRBJ2-3, with 14 bases identical to TRBD2. This CDR3 spans 18 amino acids. The germline CDR1 and CDR2 sequences are SGHRS and YFSETQ. V lost 4 bases and J lost 1; bases outside the gene matches: 8. This chain's CDR3 is CASSPGTSGGRGTDTQYF. The CDR3 region has the DNA TGCGCCAGCAGCCCCGGGACTAGCGGGGGTCGGGGCACAGATACGCAGTATTTT. The full variable domain, in which reference TRBV5-1 and TRBJ2-3 provide the parts outside the CDR3, is KAGVTQTPRYLIKTRGQQVTLSCSPISGHRSVSWYQQTPGQGLQFLFEYFSETQRNKGNFPGRFSGRQFSNSRSEMNVSTLELGDSALYLCASSPGTSGGRGTDTQYFGPGTRLTVL.

The rearrangement links TRBV30 to TRBJ1-5; D is perhaps TRBD1 (6 bases). V gave up 1 base and J gave up 7 bases, with 11 bases separating them. The germline CDR1 and CDR2 sequences are GTSNPN and SVGIG (reference sequence). The length of the CDR3 is 13 residues. The CDR3 coding sequence is TGTGCCTGGAGTGGGGGGGGCTGGCAGCCCCAGCATTTT. As protein: CAWSGGGWQPQHF.

J is TRBJ2-5 and V is TRBV30; possibly TRBD1 for D (5 bases). CDR1 is GTSNPN and CDR2 is SVGIG in the germline V gene (reference sequence). The CDR3 contains 14 residues. Trimming cost V 1 base and J 5 bases, with 14 bases left between them. This chain's CDR3 is CAWSGRGTFETQYF. In nucleotides, the CDR3 is TGTGCCTGGAGTGGAAGGGGAACGTTTGAGACCCAGTACTTC.

The chain joins TRBV5-8 to TRBJ1-2; 7 bases are a match to TRBD1. With 4 bases clipped from V and 9 bases from J, the junction kept 9 bases outside the gene matches. Germline CDR1 and CDR2: SGHTS and YDEGEE. The CDR3 is made up of 13 amino acids. CDR3 DNA: TGTGCCAGCAGCCTGGACAGGTCTGCGAGCTACACCTTC. Its translation is CASSLDRSASYTF. Complete variable domain (other parts from reference TRBV5-8 and TRBJ1-2): EAGVTQSPTHLIKTRGQQATLRCSPISGHTSVYWYQQALGLGLQFLLWYDEGEERNRGNFPPRFSGRQFPNYSSELNVNALELEDSALYLCASSLDRSASYTFGSGTRLTVV.

Here the CDR3 reads CASSRQGAYGYTF. CDR3 sequence (DNA): TGTGCCAGCAGCAGACAGGGGGCCTATGGCTACACCTTC. The chain is built from TRBV5-4 and TRBJ1-2, with TRBD1 matching over 10 bases. This CDR3 region has 13 residues. Germline V lookup: CDR1 SGHNT, CDR2 YYREEE (reference sequence). J gave up 4 bases and V 4 bases, and 1 base lay outside the gene matches.

This rearrangement joins TRBV29-1 to TRBJ2-5; 8 positions agree with TRBD1. The J segment lost 5 bases and the V segment lost 7 bases, leaving 9 bases of the junction unmatched. This CDR3 region has 13 residues. CDR1 SQVTM and CDR2 ANQGSEA come from the germline V gene. The CDR3 is CSGNRAGGETQYF. For the CDR3, the DNA is TGCAGCGGCAACCGGGCAGGGGGCGAGACCCAGTACTTC.